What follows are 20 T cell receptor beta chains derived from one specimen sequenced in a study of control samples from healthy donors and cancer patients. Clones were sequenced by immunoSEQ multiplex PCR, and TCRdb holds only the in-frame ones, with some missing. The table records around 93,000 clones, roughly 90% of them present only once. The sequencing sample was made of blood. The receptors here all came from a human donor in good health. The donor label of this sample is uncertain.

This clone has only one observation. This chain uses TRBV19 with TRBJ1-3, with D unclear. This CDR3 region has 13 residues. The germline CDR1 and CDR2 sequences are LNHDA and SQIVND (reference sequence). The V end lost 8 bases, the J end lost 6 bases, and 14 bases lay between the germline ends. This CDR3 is CASSPSLKNTIYF. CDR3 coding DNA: TGTGCCAGTTCTCCGAGCTTAAAAAACACCATATATTTT.

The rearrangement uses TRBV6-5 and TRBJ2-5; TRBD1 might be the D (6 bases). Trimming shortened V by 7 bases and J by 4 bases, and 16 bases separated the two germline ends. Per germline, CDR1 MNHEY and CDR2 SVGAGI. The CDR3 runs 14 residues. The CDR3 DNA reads TGTGCCAGCACTCCCGGACACAGGGTAGAGACCCAGTACTTC. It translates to CASTPGHRVETQYF.

The CDR3 nucleotides read TGTGCCAGCAGCTTGTTAAAGGGCCGGCACGAGCAGTACTTC. It codes for CASSLLKGRHEQYF. This rearrangement joins TRBV5-6 to TRBJ2-7, with unresolved D. CDR1 is SGHDT, CDR2 YYEEEE, per germline. The ends were cut back, 1 base at V and 5 bases at J, with 13 bases in the middle. The CDR3 has 14 residues.

The CDR3 nucleotides read TGTGCCACCAGTGATCCCCGGACAGAGTACGAGCAGTACTTC. Translating it yields CATSDPRTEYEQYF. V is TRBV24-1 and J is TRBJ2-7; D is perhaps TRBD1 (6 bases). Trimming removed 3 bases at V and 4 bases at J, with 12 bases between. Germline loops: CDR1 KGHDR, CDR2 SFDVKD. The CDR3 sequence is 14 residues long.

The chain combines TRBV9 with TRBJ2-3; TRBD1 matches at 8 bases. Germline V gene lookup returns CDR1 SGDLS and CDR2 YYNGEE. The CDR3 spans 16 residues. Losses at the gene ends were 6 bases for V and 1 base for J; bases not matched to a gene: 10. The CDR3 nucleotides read TGTGCCAGCACGTGGCTTCAGGGACAGGGCACAGATACGCAGTATTTT. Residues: CASTWLQGQGTDTQYF.

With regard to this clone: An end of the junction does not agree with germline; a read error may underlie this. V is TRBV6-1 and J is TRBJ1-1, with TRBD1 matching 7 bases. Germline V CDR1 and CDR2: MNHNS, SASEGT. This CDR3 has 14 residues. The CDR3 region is CASSDGVGGSEAFF. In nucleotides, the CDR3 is TGTGCCAGCAGTGATGGGGTAGGGGGCTCTGAGGCTTTCTTT.

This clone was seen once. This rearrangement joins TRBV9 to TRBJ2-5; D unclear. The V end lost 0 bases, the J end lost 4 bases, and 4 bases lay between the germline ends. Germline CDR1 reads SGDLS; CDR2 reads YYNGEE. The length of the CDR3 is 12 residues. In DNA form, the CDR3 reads TGTGCCAGCAGCGTAGGGGTAGAGACCCAGTACTTC. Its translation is CASSVGVETQYF.

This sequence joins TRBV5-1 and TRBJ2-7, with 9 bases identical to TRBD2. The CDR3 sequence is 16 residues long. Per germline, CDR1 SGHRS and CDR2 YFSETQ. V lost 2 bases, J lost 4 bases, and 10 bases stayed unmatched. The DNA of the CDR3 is TGCGCCAGCAGCTTATTGGGCGGGGGGGCCTTATACGAGCAGTACTTC. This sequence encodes CASSLLGGGALYEQYF.

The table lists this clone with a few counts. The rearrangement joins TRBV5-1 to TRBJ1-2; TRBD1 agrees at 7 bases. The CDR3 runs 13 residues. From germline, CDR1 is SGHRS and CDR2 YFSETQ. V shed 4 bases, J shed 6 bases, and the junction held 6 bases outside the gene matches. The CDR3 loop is CASSRGQVDGYTF. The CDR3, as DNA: TGCGCCAGCAGCCGCGGACAGGTAGATGGCTACACCTTC. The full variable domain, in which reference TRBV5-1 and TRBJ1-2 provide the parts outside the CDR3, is KAGVTQTPRYLIKTRGQQVTLSCSPISGHRSVSWYQQTPGQGLQFLFEYFSETQRNKGNFPGRFSGRQFSNSRSEMNVSTLELGDSALYLCASSRGQVDGYTFGSGTRLTVV.

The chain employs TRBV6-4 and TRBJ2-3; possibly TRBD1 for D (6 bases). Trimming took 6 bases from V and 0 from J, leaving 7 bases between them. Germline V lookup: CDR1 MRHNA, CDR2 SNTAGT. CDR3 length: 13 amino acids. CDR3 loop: CASSGQSTDTQYF. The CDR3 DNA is TGTGCCAGCAGCGGACAGAGCACAGATACGCAGTATTTT.

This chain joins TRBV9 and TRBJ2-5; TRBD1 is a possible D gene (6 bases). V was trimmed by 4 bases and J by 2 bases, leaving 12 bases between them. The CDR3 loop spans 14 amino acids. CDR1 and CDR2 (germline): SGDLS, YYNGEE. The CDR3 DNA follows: TGTGCCAGCAGCCCAGACAGGATTCAAGAGACCCAGTACTTC. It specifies CASSPDRIQETQYF.

The CDR3 nucleotides are TGTGCCAGCAGTTACTGGGGCGCGAGCTCCTATAATTCACCCCTCCACTTT. This codes for CASSYWGASSYNSPLHF. The gene calls are TRBV6-2 or TRBV6-3 and TRBJ1-6; D is perhaps TRBD1 (5 bases). The V gene lost 1 base and the J gene lost 0 bases, with 10 bases spanning the gap. The CDR3 loop spans 17 amino acids. CDR1 MNHEY and CDR2 SVGEGT come from the germline V gene.

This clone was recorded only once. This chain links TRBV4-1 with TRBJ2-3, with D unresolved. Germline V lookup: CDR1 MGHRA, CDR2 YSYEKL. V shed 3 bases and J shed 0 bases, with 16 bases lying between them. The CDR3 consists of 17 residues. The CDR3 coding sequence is TGCGCCAGCAGCCAGGTAGTGACGAGACCTAGCACAGATACGCAGTATTTT. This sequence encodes CASSQVVTRPSTDTQYF.

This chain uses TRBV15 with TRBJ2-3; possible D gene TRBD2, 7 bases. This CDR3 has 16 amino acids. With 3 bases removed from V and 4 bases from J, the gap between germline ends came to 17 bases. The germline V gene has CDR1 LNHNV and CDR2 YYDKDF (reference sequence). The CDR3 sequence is CATSRGGAGSPDTQYF. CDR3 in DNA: TGTGCCACCAGCAGGGGGGGGGCAGGGTCCCCAGATACGCAGTATTTT.

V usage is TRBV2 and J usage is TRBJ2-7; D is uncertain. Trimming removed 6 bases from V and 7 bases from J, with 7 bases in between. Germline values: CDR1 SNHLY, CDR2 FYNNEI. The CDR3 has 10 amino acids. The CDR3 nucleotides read TGTGCCAGCAGACTTGCGGAGCAGTACTTC. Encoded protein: CASRLAEQYF.

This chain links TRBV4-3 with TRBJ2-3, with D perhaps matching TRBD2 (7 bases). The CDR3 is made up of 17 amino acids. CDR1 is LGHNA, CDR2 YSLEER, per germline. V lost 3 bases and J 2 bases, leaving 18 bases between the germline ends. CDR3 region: CASSQVPGGPATDTQYF. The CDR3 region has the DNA TGCGCCAGCAGCCAGGTCCCCGGGGGGCCCGCCACAGATACGCAGTATTTT.

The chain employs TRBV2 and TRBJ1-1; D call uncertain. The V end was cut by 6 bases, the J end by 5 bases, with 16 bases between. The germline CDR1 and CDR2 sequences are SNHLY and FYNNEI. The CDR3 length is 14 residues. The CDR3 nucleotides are TGTGCCAGCAGGGGAGTCGGCGTGGGTACTGAAGCTTTCTTT. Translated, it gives CASRGVGVGTEAFF.

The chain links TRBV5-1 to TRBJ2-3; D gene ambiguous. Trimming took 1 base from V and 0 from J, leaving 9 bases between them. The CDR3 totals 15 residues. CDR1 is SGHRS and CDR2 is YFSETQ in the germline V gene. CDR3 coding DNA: TGCGCCAGCAGCTTGAATCAACCTAGCACAGATACGCAGTATTTT. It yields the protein CASSLNQPSTDTQYF.

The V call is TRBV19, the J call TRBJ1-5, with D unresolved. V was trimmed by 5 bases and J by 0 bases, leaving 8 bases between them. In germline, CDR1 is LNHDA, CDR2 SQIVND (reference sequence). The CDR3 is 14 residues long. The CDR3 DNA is TGTGCCAGTAGTTACAGAGATAGCAATCAGCCCCAGCATTTT. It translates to CASSYRDSNQPQHF.

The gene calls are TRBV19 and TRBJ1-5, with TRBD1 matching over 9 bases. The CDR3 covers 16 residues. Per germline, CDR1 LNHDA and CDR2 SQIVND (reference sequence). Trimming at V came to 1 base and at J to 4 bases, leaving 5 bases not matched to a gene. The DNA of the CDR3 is TGTGCCAGTAGTATAGCATTGGGACAGGGAAATCAGCCCCAGCATTTT. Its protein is CASSIALGQGNQPQHF.